This entry lists 5 T cell receptor beta chains sequenced from one sample in a study of T cell responses to AZD1222 COVID-19 vaccine. The repertoire was sequenced with immunoSEQ multiplex PCR; TCRdb's copy has only in-frame clones and lacks some. The repertoire includes over 120,000 clones, 85% to 95% of them detected once, and roughly 5% sits in the top ten. This sample comprised peripheral blood, obtained on day 0 of AZD1222 vaccination. These receptors all stem from an adult in good health.

This chain connects TRBV4-1 to TRBJ2-3; D is possibly TRBD2 (5 bases). The V end was cut by 0 bases, the J end by 0 bases, with 13 bases between. Per germline, CDR1 MGHRA and CDR2 YSYEKL. The CDR3 spans 17 residues. Here the CDR3 DNA reads TGCGCCAGCAGCCAAGATTTGGGAGCCGTTAGCACAGATACGCAGTATTTT. This codes for CASSQDLGAVSTDTQYF.

The chain couples TRBV2 to TRBJ2-7, with TRBD2 matching over 8 bases. The CDR3 is made up of 14 amino acids. Per the germline V gene, CDR1 is SNHLY and CDR2 is FYNNEI. The J segment lost 3 bases and the V segment lost 8 bases, leaving 9 bases of the junction unmatched. This CDR3 reads CASSGASGFYEQYF. Written as DNA, the CDR3 is TGTGCCAGCTCCGGGGCTAGCGGGTTCTACGAGCAGTACTTC.

The V call is TRBV19, the J call TRBJ1-2; 7 bases line up with TRBD1. V lost 9 bases, J lost 4 bases, and 5 bases stayed unmatched. CDR1 LNHDA and CDR2 SQIVND come from the germline V gene (reference sequence). The CDR3 sequence is 12 residues long. The CDR3 spells CASQGQSYGYTF. CDR3 nucleotides: TGTGCCAGCCAGGGACAGAGCTATGGCTACACCTTC.

The chain has TRBV20-1 and TRBJ2-5; a weak D match, TRBD2 (5 bases). This CDR3 comprises 11 residues. Trimming pared 2 bases from V and 5 bases from J, leaving 6 bases between. CDR1 and CDR2 (germline): DFQATT, SNEGSKA (reference sequence). The CDR3 DNA sequence: TGCAGTGCTAGAAGGGAGGAGACCCAGTACTTC. Amino acids: CSARREETQYF.

The J gene is TRBJ1-1, the V gene TRBV3-1 (or the pseudogene TRBV3-2); the D gene is possibly TRBD1 (5 bases). Germline V gene lookup returns CDR1 LGHDT and CDR2 YNNKEL (reference sequence). CDR3 size: 12 residues. Between the trimmed V and J ends, which lost 1 base and 11 bases, there was a span of 11 bases. CDR3 in amino acids: CASSQAGRDAFF. CDR3 nucleotide sequence: TGTGCCAGCAGCCAAGCAGGGCGGGACGCTTTCTTT.